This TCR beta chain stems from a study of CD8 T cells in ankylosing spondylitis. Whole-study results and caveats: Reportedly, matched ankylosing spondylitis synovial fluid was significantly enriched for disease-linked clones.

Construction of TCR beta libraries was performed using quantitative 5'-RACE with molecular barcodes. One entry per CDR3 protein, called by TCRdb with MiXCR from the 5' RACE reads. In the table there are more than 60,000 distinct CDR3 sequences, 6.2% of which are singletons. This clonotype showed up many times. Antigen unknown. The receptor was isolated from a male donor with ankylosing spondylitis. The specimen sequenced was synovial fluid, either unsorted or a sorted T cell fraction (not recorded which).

The CDR3: CSSLPQGRGEAFF. The DNA of the CDR3 is TGCAGCTCCCTCCCCCAGGGGAGGGGTGAAGCTTTCTTT. The genes are TRBV29-1 and TRBJ1-1; a possible D gene is TRBD1 (6 bases). Germline V gene sequence: CDR1 SQVTM, CDR2 ANQGSEA. Trimming cost V 8 bases and J 7 bases, with 20 bases left between them. The CDR3 loop spans 13 amino acids.